This T cell receptor (beta chain) was retrieved from a study of blood T cell repertoires in COVID-19. This clone was found a few times. TCRdb's table, derived via immunoSEQ multiplex PCR, lists solely in-frame clones and lacks some. The sample has around 150,000 clones, 65% to 85% seen once. This CDR3 comprises 14 residues. CDR1 and CDR2 (germline): SGHNT, YYREEE (reference sequence). With V trimmed by 0 bases and J by 0 bases, 0 bases remained unmatched. Cohort 3 donors were reported recovered after two negative PCRs, clearance, or symptom resolution. Sequenced sample: PBMCs or T cells enriched from blood (not recorded which). The rearrangement uses TRBV5-4 and TRBJ2-7; 7 positions agree with TRBD1. The receptor comes from a man aged 40-49 years who had recovered from COVID-19. The CDR3 is CASSLGDSSYEQYF. In DNA form, the CDR3 reads TGTGCCAGCAGCTTGGGGGACAGCTCCTACGAGCAGTACTTC.